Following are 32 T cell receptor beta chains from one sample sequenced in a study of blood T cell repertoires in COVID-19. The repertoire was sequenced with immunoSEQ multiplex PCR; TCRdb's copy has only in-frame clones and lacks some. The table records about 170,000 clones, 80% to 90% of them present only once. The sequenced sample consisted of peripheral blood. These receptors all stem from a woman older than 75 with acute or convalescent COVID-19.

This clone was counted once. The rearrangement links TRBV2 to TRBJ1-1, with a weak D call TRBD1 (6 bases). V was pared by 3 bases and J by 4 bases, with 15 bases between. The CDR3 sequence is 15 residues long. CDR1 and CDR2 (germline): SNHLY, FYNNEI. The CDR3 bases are TGTGCCAGCAGTGATTCGGGGGGGCTTGGCACTGAAGCTTTCTTT. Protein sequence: CASSDSGGLGTEAFF.

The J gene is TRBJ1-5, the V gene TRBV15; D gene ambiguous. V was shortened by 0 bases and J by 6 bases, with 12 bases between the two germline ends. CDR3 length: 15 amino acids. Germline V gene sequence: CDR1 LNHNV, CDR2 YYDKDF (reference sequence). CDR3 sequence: CATSRDDPTGQPQHF. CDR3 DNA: TGTGCCACCAGCAGAGATGATCCTACGGGTCAGCCCCAGCATTTT.

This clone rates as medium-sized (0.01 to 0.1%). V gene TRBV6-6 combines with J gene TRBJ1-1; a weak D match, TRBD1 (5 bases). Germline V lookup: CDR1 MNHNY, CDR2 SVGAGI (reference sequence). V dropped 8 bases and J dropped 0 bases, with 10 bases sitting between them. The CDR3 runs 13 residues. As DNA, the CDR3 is TGTGCCAGCCTTCCAGGGATGAACACTGAAGCTTTCTTT. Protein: CASLPGMNTEAFF.

CDR3 bases: TGTGCCAGCTCACCACCGGGACTGAACAATGAGCAGTTCTTC. Translated: CASSPPGLNNEQFF. The J gene is TRBJ2-1, the V gene TRBV18, with D possibly TRBD2 on 6 matching bases. In germline, CDR1 is KGHSH, CDR2 LQKENI. Between the trimmed V and J ends, which lost 0 bases and 5 bases, there was a span of 8 bases. The length of the CDR3 is 14 residues.

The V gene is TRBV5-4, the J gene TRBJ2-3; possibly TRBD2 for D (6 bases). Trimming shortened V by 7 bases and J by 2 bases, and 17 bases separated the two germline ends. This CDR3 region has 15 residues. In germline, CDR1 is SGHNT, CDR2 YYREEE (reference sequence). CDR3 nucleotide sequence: TGTGCCAGCCGAAGTAGCGGAACCCACACAGATACGCAGTATTTT. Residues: CASRSSGTHTDTQYF.

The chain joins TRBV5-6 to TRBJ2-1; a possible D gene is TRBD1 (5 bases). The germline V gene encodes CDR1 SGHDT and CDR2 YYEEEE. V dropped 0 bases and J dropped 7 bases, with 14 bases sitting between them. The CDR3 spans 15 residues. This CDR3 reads CASSLGQGWMNEQFF. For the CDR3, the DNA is TGTGCCAGCAGCTTGGGCCAGGGATGGATGAATGAGCAGTTCTTC.

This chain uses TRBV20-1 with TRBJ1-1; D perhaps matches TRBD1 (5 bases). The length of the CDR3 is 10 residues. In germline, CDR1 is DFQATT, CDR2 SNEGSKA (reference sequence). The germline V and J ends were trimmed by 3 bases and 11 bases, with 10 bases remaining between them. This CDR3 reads CSASKGLAFF. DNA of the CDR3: TGCAGTGCTAGCAAGGGGTTGGCTTTCTTT.

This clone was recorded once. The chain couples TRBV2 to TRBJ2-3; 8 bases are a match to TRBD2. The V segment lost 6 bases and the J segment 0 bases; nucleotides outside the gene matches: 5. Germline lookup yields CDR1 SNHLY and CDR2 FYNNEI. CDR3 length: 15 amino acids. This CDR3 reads CASRTGGASTDTQYF. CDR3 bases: TGTGCCAGCAGAACGGGGGGGGCCAGCACAGATACGCAGTATTTT.

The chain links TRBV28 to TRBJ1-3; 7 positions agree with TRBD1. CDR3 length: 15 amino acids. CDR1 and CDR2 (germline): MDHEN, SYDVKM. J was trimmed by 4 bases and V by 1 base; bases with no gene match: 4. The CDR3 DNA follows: TGTGCCAGCAGTTTATTCTCAGGGGGAGGAAACACCATATATTTT. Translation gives CASSLFSGGGNTIYF.

The CDR3 loop is CASSTHSSGRAYEQYF. The CDR3 bases are TGTGCCAGCAGTACTCATTCTAGCGGGAGGGCCTACGAGCAGTACTTC. The chain carries TRBV6-2 or TRBV6-3 and TRBJ2-7, with TRBD2 identical over 12 bases. Germline CDR1 reads MNHEY; CDR2 reads SVGEGT. CDR3 length equals 16 residues. Trimming cost V 5 bases and J 2 bases; bases outside gene matches: 7.

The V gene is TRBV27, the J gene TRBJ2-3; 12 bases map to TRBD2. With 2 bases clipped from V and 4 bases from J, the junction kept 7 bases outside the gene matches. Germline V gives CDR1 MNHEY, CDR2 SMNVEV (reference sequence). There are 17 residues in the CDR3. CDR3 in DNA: TGTGCCAGCAGTTTAAATCCCCGACTAGCGGGAGCAGATACGCAGTATTTT. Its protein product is CASSLNPRLAGADTQYF.

This chain's CDR3 is CAWSGGHSNQPQHF. CDR3 in DNA: TGTGCCTGGAGTGGGGGCCATAGCAATCAGCCCCAGCATTTT. The chain is built from TRBV30 and TRBJ1-5; D is possibly TRBD1 (5 bases). With 1 base removed from V and 0 bases from J, the gap between germline ends came to 7 bases. The length of the CDR3 is 14 residues. In germline, CDR1 is GTSNPN, CDR2 SVGIG (reference sequence).

The CDR3 reads CASGTLNTEAFF. DNA of the CDR3: TGTGCCAGCGGGACACTTAACACTGAAGCTTTCTTT. The V gene is TRBV12-3 or TRBV12-4, the J gene TRBJ1-1; D perhaps matches TRBD1 (6 bases). V was pared by 8 bases and J by 2 bases, with 9 bases between. This CDR3 has 12 residues.

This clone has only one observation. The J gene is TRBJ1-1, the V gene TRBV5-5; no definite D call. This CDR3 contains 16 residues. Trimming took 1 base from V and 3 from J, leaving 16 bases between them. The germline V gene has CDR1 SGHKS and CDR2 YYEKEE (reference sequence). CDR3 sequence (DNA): TGTGCCAGCAGCTTGTTCATAAGCCGCCGGGACACTGAAGCTTTCTTT. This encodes CASSLFISRRDTEAFF.

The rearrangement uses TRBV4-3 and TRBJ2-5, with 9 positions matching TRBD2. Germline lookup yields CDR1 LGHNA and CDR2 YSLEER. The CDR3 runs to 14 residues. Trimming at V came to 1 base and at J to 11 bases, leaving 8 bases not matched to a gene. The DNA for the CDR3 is TGCGCCAGCAGCCAAGGGCTAGCGGGGTCAGGGCAGTACTTC. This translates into CASSQGLAGSGQYF.

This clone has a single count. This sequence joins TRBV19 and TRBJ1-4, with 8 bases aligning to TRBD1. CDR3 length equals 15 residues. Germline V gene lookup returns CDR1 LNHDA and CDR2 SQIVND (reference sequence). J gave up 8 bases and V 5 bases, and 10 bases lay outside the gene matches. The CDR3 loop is CASSPGQGEGEKLFF. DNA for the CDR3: TGTGCCAGTAGTCCCGGACAGGGCGAGGGCGAAAAACTGTTTTTT.

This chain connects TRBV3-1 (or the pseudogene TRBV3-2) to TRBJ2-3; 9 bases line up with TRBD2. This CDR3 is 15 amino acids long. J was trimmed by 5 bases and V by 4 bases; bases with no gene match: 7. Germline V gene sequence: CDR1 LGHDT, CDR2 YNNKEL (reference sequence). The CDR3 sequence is CASSPGTSSVDTQYF. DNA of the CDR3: TGTGCCAGCAGCCCCGGGACTAGCTCTGTAGATACGCAGTATTTT.

The DNA for the CDR3 is TGTGCCAGCAGCTCCGTCCGCGGGGGATTCGGCAATTCACCCCTCCACTTT. This encodes CASSSVRGGFGNSPLHF. The rearrangement links TRBV7-2 to TRBJ1-6; a possible D gene is TRBD1 (5 bases). The V and J ends lost 4 bases and 7 bases respectively, with 20 bases between them. Germline lookup yields CDR1 SGHTA and CDR2 FQGNSA. This CDR3 has 17 residues.

DNA for the CDR3: TGTGCCAGCAGCCTGAGACAGGCTACTGAAGCTTTCTTT. It specifies CASSLRQATEAFF. The chain has TRBV3-1 (or the pseudogene TRBV3-2) and TRBJ1-1; TRBD1 is a possible D gene (6 bases). Trimming shortened V by 4 bases and J by 5 bases, and 11 bases separated the two germline ends. The germline V gene encodes CDR1 LGHDT and CDR2 YNNKEL (reference sequence). This CDR3 has 13 amino acids.

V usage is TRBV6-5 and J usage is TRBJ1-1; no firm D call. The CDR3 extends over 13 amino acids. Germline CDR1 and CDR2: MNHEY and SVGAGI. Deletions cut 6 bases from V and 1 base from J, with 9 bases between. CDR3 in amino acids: CASRLDWNTEAFF. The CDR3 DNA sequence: TGTGCCAGCAGGCTGGACTGGAACACTGAAGCTTTCTTT.

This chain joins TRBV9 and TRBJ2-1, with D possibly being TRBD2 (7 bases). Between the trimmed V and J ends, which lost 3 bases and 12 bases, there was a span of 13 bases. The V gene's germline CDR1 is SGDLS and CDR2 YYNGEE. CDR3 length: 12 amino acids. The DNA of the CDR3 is TGTGCCAGCAGCGAGGGAGGGGGGGCGCAGTTCTTC. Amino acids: CASSEGGGAQFF.

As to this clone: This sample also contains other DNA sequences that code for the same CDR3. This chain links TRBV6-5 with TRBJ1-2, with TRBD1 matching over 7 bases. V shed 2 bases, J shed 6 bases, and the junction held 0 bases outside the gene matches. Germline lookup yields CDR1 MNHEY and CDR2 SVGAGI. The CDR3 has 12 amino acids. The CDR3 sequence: CASSYTGDGYTF. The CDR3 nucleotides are TGTGCCAGCAGTTACACAGGGGATGGCTACACCTTC.

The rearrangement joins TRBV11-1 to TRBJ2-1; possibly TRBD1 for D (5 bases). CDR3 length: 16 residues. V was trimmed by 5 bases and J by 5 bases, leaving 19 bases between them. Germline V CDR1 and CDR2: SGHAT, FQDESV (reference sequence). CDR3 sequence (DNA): TGTGCCAGCAGCACCTACAAATCCCGACAGAACAATGAGCAGTTCTTC. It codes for CASSTYKSRQNNEQFF.

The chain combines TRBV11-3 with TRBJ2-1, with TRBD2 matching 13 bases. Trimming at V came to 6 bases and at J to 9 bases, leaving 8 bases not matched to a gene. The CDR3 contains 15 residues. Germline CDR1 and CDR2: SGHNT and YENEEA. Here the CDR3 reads CASSPGTSGMGEQFF. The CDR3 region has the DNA TGTGCCAGCAGTCCCGGGACTAGCGGGATGGGTGAGCAGTTCTTC.

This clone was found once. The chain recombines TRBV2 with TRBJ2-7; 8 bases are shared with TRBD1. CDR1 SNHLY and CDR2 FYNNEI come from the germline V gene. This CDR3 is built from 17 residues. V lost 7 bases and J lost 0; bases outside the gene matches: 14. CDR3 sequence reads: CASTKGIPGGSSYEQYF. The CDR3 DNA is TGTGCCAGCACGAAGGGGATCCCAGGGGGCAGCTCCTACGAGCAGTACTTC.

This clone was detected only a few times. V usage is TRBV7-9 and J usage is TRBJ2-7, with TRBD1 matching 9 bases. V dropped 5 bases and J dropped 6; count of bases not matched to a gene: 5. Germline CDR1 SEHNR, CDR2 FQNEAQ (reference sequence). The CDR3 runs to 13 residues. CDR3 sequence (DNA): TGTGCCAGCAGCCAAACAGGGGGCGGCGAGCAGTACTTC. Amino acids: CASSQTGGGEQYF.

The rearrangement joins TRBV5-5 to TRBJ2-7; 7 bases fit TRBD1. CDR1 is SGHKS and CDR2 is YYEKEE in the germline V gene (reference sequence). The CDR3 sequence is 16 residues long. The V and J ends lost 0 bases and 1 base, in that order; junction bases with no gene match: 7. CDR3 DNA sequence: TGTGCCAGCAGCTTGGGAAGGGGGCGCTTATCCTACGAGCAGTACTTC. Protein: CASSLGRGRLSYEQYF.

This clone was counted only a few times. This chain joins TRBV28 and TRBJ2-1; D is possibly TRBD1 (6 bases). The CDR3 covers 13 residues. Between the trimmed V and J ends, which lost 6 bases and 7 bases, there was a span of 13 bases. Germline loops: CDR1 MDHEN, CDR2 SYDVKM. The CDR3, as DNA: TGTGCCAGCAGGGTGACAGGAATAAATGAGCAGTTCTTC. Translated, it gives CASRVTGINEQFF.

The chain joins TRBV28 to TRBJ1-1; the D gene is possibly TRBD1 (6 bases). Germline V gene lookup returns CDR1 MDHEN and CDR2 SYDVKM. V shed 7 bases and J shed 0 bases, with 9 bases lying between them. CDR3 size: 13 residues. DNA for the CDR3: TGTGCCAGCACTGGACAGTTGAACACTGAAGCTTTCTTT. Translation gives CASTGQLNTEAFF.

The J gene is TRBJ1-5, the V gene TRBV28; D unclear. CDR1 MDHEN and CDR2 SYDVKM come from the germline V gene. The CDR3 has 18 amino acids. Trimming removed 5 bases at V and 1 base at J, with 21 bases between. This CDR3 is CASSVGRASTGSNQPQHF. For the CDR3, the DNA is TGTGCCAGCAGTGTGGGTAGGGCCTCTACGGGAAGCAATCAGCCCCAGCATTTT.

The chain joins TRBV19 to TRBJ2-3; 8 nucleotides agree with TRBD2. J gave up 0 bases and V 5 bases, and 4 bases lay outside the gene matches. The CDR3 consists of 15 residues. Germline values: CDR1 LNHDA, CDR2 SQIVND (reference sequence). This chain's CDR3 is CASSLLAGSTDTQYF. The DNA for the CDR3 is TGTGCCAGTAGTCTTTTAGCGGGGAGCACAGATACGCAGTATTTT.

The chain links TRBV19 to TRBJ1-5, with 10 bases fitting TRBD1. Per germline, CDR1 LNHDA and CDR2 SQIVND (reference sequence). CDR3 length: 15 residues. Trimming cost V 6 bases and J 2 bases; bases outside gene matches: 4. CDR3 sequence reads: CASSFGTGGNQPQHF. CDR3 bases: TGTGCCAGTAGCTTCGGGACAGGGGGCAATCAGCCCCAGCATTTT.